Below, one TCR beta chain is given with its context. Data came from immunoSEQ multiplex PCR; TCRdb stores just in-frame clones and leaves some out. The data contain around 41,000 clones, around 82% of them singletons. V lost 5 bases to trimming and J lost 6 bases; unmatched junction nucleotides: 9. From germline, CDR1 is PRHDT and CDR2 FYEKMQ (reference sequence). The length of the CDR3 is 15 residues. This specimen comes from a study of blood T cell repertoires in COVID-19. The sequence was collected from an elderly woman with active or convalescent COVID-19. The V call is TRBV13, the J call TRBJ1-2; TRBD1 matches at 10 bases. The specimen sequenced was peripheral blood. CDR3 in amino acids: CASSTLTGGFDGYTF. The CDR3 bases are TGTGCCAGCAGCACTCTGACAGGGGGCTTCGATGGCTACACCTTC.